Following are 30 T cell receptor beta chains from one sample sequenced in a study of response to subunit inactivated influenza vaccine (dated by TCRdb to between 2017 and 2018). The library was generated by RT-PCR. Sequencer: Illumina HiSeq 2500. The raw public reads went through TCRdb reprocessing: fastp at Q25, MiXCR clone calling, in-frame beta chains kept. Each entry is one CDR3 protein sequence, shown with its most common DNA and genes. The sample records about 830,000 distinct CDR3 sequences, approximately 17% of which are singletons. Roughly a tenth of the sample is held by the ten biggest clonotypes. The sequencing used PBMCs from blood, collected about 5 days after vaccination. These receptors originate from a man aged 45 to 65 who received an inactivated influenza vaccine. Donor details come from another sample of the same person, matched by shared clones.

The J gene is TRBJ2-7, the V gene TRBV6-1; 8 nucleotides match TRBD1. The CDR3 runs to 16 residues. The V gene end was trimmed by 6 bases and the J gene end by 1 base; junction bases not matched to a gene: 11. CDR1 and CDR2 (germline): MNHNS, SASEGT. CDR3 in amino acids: CASSLPQGARSYEQYF. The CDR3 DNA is TGTGCCAGCAGCCTTCCTCAGGGGGCGCGGTCCTACGAGCAGTACTTC.

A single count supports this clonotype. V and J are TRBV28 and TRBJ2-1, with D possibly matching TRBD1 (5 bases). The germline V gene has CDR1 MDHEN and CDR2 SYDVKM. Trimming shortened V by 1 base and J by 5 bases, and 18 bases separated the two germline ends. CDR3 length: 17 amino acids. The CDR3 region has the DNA TGTGCCAGCAGTTTATTGGTGGGTCAGGGCGCGAACAATGAGCAGTTCTTC. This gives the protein CASSLLVGQGANNEQFF.

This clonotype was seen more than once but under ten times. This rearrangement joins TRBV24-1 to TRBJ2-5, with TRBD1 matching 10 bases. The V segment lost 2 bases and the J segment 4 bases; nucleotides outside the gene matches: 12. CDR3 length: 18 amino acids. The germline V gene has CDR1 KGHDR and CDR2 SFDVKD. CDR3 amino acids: CATSDYLPLTGGRETQYF. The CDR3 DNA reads TGTGCCACCAGTGATTACCTTCCTCTGACAGGGGGCAGAGAGACCCAGTACTTC.

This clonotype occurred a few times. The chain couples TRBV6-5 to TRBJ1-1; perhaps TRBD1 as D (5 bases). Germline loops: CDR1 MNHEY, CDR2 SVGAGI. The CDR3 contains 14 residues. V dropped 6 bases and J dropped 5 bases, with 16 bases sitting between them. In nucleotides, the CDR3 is TGTGCCAGCAGCTACCATAGGGGAGGGACTGAAGCTTTCTTT. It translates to CASSYHRGGTEAFF.

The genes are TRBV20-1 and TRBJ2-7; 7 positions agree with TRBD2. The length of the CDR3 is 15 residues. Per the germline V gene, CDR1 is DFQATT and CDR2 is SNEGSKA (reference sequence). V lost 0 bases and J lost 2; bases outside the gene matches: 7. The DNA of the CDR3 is TGCAGTGCTAGAGATCCGGGGCGGGAGCCCTACGAGCAGTACTTC. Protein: CSARDPGREPYEQYF.

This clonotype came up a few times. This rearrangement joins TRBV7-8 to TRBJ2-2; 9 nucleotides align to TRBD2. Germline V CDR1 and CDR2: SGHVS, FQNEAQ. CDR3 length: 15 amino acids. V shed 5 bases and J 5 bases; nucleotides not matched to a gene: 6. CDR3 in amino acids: CASSAGLAATGELFF. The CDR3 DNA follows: TGTGCCAGCAGCGCGGGACTAGCTGCGACCGGGGAGCTGTTTTTT.

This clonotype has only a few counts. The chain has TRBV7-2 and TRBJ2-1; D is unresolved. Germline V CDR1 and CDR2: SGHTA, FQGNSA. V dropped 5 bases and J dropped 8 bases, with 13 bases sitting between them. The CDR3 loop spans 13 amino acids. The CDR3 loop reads CASSQAYRDEQFF. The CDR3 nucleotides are TGTGCCAGCAGCCAAGCCTATAGGGATGAGCAGTTCTTC.

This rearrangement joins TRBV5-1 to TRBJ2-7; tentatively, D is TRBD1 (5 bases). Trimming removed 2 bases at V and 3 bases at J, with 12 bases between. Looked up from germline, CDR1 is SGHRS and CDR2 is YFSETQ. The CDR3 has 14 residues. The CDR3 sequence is CASSLAIQGYEQYF. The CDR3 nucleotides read TGCGCCAGCAGCTTAGCCATTCAGGGCTACGAGCAGTACTTC.

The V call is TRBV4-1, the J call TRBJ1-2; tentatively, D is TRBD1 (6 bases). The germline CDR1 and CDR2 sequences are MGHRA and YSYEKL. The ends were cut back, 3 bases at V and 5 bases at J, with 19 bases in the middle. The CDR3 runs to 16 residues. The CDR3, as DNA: TGCGCCAGCAGCCAGACTAACAGGGTAAAGGGGTATGGCTACACCTTC. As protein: CASSQTNRVKGYGYTF.

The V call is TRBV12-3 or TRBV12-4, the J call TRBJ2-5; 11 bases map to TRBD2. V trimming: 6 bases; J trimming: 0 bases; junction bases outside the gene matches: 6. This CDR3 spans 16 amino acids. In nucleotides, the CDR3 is TGTGCCAGCAGCCTAACACTAGCGGGGGACCAAGAGACCCAGTACTTC. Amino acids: CASSLTLAGDQETQYF.

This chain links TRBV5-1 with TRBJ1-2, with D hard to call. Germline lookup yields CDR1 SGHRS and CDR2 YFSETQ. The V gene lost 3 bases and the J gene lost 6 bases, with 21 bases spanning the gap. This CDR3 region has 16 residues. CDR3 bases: TGCGCCAGCAGCTCGGATACGGGTGTACGCGGGGATGGCTACACCTTC. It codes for CASSSDTGVRGDGYTF.

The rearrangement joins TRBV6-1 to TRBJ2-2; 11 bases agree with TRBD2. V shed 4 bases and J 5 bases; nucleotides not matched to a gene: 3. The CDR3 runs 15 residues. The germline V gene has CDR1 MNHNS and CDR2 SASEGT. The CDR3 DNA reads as TGTGCCAGCAGTGCACTAGCGGGAGATACCGGGGAGCTGTTTTTT. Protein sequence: CASSALAGDTGELFF.

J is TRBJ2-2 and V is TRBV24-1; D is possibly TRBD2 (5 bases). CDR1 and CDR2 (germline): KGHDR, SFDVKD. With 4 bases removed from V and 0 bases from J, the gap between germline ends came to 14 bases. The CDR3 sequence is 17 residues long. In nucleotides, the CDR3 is TGTGCCACCAGTGACTTACTAGAGGGCCCGAACACCGGGGAGCTGTTTTTT. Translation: CATSDLLEGPNTGELFF.

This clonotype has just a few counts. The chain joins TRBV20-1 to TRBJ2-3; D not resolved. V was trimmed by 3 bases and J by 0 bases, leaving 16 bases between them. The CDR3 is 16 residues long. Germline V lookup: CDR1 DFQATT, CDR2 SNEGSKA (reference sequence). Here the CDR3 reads CSASILGFASTDTQYF. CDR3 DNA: TGCAGTGCTAGCATTCTAGGGTTTGCTAGCACAGATACGCAGTATTTT.

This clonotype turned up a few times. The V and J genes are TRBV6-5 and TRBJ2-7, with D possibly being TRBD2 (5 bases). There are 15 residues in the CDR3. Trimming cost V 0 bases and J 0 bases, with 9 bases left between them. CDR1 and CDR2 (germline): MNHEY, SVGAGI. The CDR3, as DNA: TGTGCCAGCAGTTACTCGAATAGCGCCTCCTACGAGCAGTACTTC. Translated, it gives CASSYSNSASYEQYF.

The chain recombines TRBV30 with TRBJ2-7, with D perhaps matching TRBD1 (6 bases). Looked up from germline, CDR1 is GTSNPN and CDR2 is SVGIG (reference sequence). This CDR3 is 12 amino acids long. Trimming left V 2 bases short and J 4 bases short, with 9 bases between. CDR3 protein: CAWSPDRYEQYF. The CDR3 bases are TGTGCCTGGAGTCCCGACAGGTACGAGCAGTACTTC.

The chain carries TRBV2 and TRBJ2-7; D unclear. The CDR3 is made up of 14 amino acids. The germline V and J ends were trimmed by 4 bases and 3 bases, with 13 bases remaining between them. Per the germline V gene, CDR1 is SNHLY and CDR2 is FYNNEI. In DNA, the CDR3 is TGTGCCAGCAGTGGAGGTCTGACCCTCTACGAGCAGTACTTC. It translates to CASSGGLTLYEQYF.

The CDR3 coding sequence is TGTGCCAGCAGTTGGAGGGCAGGCTACGAGCAGTACTTC. Protein sequence: CASSWRAGYEQYF. The chain links TRBV12-3 or TRBV12-4 to TRBJ2-7; tentatively, D is TRBD2 (6 bases). The V end was cut by 4 bases, the J end by 3 bases, with 10 bases between. This CDR3 has 13 residues.

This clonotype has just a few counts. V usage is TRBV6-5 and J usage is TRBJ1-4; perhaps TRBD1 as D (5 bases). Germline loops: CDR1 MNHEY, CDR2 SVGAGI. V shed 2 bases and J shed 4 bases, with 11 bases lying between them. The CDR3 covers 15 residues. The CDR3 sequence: CASSYRGRINEKLFF. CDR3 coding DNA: TGTGCCAGCAGTTACCGGGGACGGATTAATGAAAAACTGTTTTTT.

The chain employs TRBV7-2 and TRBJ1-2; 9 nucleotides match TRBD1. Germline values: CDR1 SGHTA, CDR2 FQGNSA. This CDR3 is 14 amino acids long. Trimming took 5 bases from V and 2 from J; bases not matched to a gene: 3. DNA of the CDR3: TGTGCCAGCAGCACCGGACAGGGGAACTATGGCTACACCTTC. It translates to CASSTGQGNYGYTF.

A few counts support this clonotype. The CDR3 DNA reads TGCAGTGCGGGACGTACAGGGATCTCTTCTGAAGCTTTCTTT. It codes for CSAGRTGISSEAFF. The rearrangement joins TRBV20-1 to TRBJ1-1, with TRBD1 as a possible D gene (6 bases). CDR3 size: 14 residues. The V end lost 6 bases, the J end lost 6 bases, and 20 bases lay between the germline ends. The germline V gene encodes CDR1 DFQATT and CDR2 SNEGSKA (reference sequence).

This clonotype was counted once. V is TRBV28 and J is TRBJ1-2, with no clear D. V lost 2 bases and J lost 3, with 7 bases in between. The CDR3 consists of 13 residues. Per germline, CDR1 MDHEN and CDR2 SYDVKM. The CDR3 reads CASSLPLHYGYTF. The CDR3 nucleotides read TGTGCCAGCAGTTTACCGCTTCACTATGGCTACACCTTC.

CDR3 sequence reads: CASSQDRAGGSVQQYF. CDR3 DNA: TGCGCCAGCAGCCAAGATCGGGCGGGGGGGTCGGTCCAGCAGTACTTC. The chain recombines TRBV4-3 with TRBJ2-7; 9 positions match TRBD2. Germline lookup yields CDR1 LGHNA and CDR2 YSLEER. J gave up 8 bases and V 0 bases, and 11 bases lay outside the gene matches. This CDR3 region has 16 residues.

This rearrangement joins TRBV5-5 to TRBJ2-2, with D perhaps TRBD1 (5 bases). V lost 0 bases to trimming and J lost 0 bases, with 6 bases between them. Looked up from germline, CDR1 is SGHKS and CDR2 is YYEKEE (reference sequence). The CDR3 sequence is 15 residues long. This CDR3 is CASSLEGSNTGELFF. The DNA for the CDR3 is TGTGCCAGCAGCTTGGAGGGGTCGAACACCGGGGAGCTGTTTTTT.

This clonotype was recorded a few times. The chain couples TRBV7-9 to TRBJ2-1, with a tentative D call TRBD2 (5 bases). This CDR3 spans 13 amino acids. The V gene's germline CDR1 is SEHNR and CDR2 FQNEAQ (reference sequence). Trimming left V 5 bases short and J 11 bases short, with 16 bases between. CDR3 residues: CASSTPAGVQQFF. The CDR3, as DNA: TGTGCCAGCAGCACACCCGCCGGGGTTCAGCAGTTCTTC.

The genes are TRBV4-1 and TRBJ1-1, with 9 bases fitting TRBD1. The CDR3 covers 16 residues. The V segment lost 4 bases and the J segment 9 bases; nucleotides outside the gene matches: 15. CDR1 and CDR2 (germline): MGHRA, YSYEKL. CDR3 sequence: CASSPPGTGRLSQAFF. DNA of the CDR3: TGCGCCAGCAGCCCTCCCGGGACAGGGCGCTTAAGTCAAGCTTTCTTT.

CDR3 nucleotides: TGCGCCAGCAGCTTGGCGGTCGGGGGGGCTGGCTACACCTTC. It is translated as CASSLAVGGAGYTF. The chain carries TRBV5-1 and TRBJ1-2, with D tentatively TRBD1 (6 bases). Germline CDR1 reads SGHRS; CDR2 reads YFSETQ. The CDR3 totals 14 residues. V was pared by 0 bases and J by 7 bases, with 13 bases between. Looking up the rest from reference TRBV5-1 and TRBJ1-2 gives the full variable domain: KAGVTQTPRYLIKTRGQQVTLSCSPISGHRSVSWYQQTPGQGLQFLFEYFSETQRNKGNFPGRFSGRQFSNSRSEMNVSTLELGDSALYLCASSLAVGGAGYTFGSGTRLTVV.

The CDR3 is CASSLRAGSETQYF. DNA for the CDR3: TGTGCCAGCAGTTTAAGGGCAGGGTCAGAGACCCAGTACTTC. The chain employs TRBV12-3 or TRBV12-4 and TRBJ2-5, with D possibly being TRBD1 (5 bases). This CDR3 has 14 residues. Between the trimmed V and J ends, which lost 2 bases and 4 bases, there was a span of 11 bases.

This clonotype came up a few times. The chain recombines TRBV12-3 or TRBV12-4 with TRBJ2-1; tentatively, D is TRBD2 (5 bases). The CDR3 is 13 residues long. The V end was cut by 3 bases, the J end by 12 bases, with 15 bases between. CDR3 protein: CASSFLGGGAQFF. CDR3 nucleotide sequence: TGTGCCAGCAGTTTCTTAGGAGGTGGCGCGCAGTTCTTC.

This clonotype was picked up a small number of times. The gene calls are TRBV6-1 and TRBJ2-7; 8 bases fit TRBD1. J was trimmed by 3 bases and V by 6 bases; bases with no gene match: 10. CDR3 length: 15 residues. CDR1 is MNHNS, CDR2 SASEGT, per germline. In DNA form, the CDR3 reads TGTGCCAGCAGACCACCTCCAGGACAGGGCTACGAGCAGTACTTC. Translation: CASRPPPGQGYEQYF.